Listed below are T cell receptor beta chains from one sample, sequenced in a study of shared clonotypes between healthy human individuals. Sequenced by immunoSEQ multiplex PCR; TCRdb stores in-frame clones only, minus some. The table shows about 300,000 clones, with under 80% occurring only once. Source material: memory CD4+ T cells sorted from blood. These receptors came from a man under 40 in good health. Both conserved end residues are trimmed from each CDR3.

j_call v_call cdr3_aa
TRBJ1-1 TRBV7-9 ATSRGFAEAF
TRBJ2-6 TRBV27 ASSFFNRGTYSGANVLT
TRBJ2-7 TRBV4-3 ASSQERPSYHEQY
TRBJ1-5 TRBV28 ASSLELGQGTQPQH
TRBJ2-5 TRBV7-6 ASSPLGGGTETQY
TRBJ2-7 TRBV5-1 ASTPGTPSYEQY
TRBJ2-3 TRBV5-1 ASSPRASGRAVRTDTQY
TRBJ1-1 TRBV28 ASRGIVGTEAF
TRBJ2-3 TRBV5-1 ASSISTDTQY
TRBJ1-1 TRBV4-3 ASSQDKGEAF
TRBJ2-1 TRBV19 ASSLGQAIYNEQF
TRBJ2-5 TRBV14 ASSQRRGRTETQY
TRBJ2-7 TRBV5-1 ASTTLGLSYEQY
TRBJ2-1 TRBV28 ASSFPGLLKYNEQF
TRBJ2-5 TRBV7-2 ASSLNDLKQETQY
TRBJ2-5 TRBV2 ASSRGTGQETQY
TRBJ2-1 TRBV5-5 ASSLGFSAGLTYNEQF
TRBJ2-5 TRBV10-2 ASSDLTSKETQY
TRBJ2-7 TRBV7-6 ASSFSEYYEQY
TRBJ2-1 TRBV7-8 ASSLVAANEQF